This T cell receptor beta chain was recovered during a study of T cell responses to AZD1222 COVID-19 vaccine. Details on this clone: The antigen remains undetermined.

Germline V gene sequence: CDR1 SGHDT, CDR2 YYEEEE. The CDR3 sequence is 15 residues long. Trimming left V 1 base short and J 3 bases short, with 11 bases between. Study-wide findings and caveats: The CD4 TCRs associated with vaccination extended across spike and predominated at 160-218 and 743-854. With two AZD1222 doses given, Spike-specific TCR breadth and depth both rose. Only six or seven AZD1222 recipients tested seropositive at baseline.

Clones were read by immunoSEQ multiplex PCR, and TCRdb kept only the in-frame ones, dropping some. The data contain tens of thousands of clones, approximately 89% of them singletons. V and J are TRBV5-6 and TRBJ2-1; possibly TRBD1 for D (5 bases). The sample consisted of peripheral blood, taken 28 days after the second AZD1222 dose. The clonotype was recovered from an adult who received the AZD1222 COVID-19 vaccine. In DNA, the CDR3 is TGTGCCAGCAGCTTGAGTTCAGGGCTCTACAATGAGCAGTTCTTC. Its protein product is CASSLSSGLYNEQFF.